The 26 T cell receptor beta chains below all came from one sample that was sequenced in a study of cytomegalovirus exposure and HLA in healthy donors. In the PCR, 60 Vbeta and 13 Jbeta primers were used. Only in-frame clones appear in the TCRdb table, and some are missing; sequencing was by immunoSEQ multiplex PCR. The data show about 77,000 clones, roughly 74% seen once. The sequencing input was PBMCs. These receptors were obtained from a man in his forties in good health and CMV-seronegative.

The sample holds a few counts of this clone. This chain uses TRBV7-9 with TRBJ1-4, with D uncertain. The germline V gene has CDR1 SEHNR and CDR2 FQNEAQ (reference sequence). The CDR3 has 15 amino acids. V was trimmed by 7 bases and J by 4 bases, leaving 16 bases between them. The CDR3 DNA follows: TGTGCCAGCACACCTAATTTGGGAGGTAATGAAAAACTGTTTTTT. The encoded protein is CASTPNLGGNEKLFF.

The CDR3 sequence: CANRAEEGTIYF. In DNA form, the CDR3 reads TGTGCCAACAGGGCGGAAGAGGGCACCATATATTTT. The chain couples TRBV2 to TRBJ1-3; possible D gene TRBD1, 6 bases. Between the trimmed V and J ends, which lost 10 bases and 9 bases, there was a span of 16 bases. CDR3 length: 12 residues. CDR1 is SNHLY and CDR2 is FYNNEI in the germline V gene.

Here the CDR3 DNA reads TGTGCCAGCAGTGGGACCGGAGGACAGGGACGGCCCGGGGAGCTGTTTTTT. Amino acid sequence: CASSGTGGQGRPGELFF. The V and J genes are TRBV25-1 and TRBJ2-2; 8 positions match TRBD1. V lost 4 bases to trimming and J lost 6 bases; unmatched junction nucleotides: 13. The germline V gene encodes CDR1 MGHDK and CDR2 SYGVNS. The CDR3 spans 17 residues.

This clone was picked up a small number of times. This CDR3 is also generated by other DNA sequences in the sample. V is TRBV9 and J is TRBJ1-4, with 10 bases that match TRBD1. The germline V gene encodes CDR1 SGDLS and CDR2 YYNGEE. The V gene end was trimmed by 2 bases and the J gene end by 5 bases; junction bases not matched to a gene: 0. CDR3 size: 14 residues. CDR3 sequence reads: CASSVGQGNEKLFF. The CDR3 DNA reads TGTGCCAGCAGCGTGGGACAGGGGAATGAAAAACTGTTTTTT.

The CDR3: CASSPLRGDRMGQPQHF. In DNA, the CDR3 is TGTGCCAGCTCACCACTGAGAGGGGACAGGATGGGTCAGCCCCAGCATTTT. The J gene is TRBJ1-5, the V gene TRBV18, with 8 positions matching TRBD1. The J segment lost 6 bases and the V segment lost 1 base, leaving 11 bases of the junction unmatched. Germline V gene sequence: CDR1 KGHSH, CDR2 LQKENI. CDR3 length: 17 residues.

This clone occurred a few times. This chain uses TRBV4-1 with TRBJ1-3; perhaps TRBD1 as D (6 bases). The CDR3 consists of 17 residues. Trimming pared 0 bases from V and 0 bases from J, leaving 12 bases between. Germline V lookup: CDR1 MGHRA, CDR2 YSYEKL. The chain's CDR3 is CASSQEPGVFSGNTIYF. The CDR3 nucleotides are TGCGCCAGCAGCCAAGAGCCAGGGGTGTTCTCTGGAAACACCATATATTTT.

V and J are TRBV6-6 and TRBJ2-7, with TRBD1 matching over 8 bases. V dropped 10 bases and J dropped 4; count of bases not matched to a gene: 12. In germline, CDR1 is MNHNY, CDR2 SVGAGI (reference sequence). This CDR3 region has 14 residues. As DNA, the CDR3 is TGTGCCACCTTGGTCGGACAGGGTTCTTACGAGCAGTACTTC. Its protein is CATLVGQGSYEQYF.

This rearrangement joins TRBV7-2 to TRBJ2-7; TRBD1 is a possible D gene (6 bases). The V and J ends lost 1 base and 0 bases respectively, with 13 bases between them. The CDR3 runs to 16 residues. CDR1 and CDR2 from the germline V gene are SGHTA and FQGNSA. The CDR3 loop is CASSLEGTSSSYEQYF. DNA for the CDR3: TGTGCCAGCAGCTTAGAGGGGACAAGTAGCTCCTACGAGCAGTACTTC.

The chain links TRBV7-9 to TRBJ1-3, with D perhaps matching TRBD1 (5 bases). This CDR3 comprises 16 residues. The germline V gene encodes CDR1 SEHNR and CDR2 FQNEAQ (reference sequence). Trimming took off 6 bases at V and 0 bases at J, with 15 bases between the two ends. The CDR3: CASSTEWGGSGNTIYF. The CDR3 bases are TGTGCCAGCAGTACCGAATGGGGGGGCTCTGGAAACACCATATATTTT.

DNA for the CDR3: TGTGCCAGCAGCCCCGGACATAGCACAGATACGCAGTATTTT. Protein: CASSPGHSTDTQYF. The V call is TRBV11-3, the J call TRBJ2-3, with D tentatively TRBD1 (5 bases). CDR1 is SGHNT and CDR2 is YENEEA in the germline V gene. The CDR3 totals 14 residues. With 5 bases removed from V and 0 bases from J, the gap between germline ends came to 9 bases.

This clone showed up just a few times. The genes are TRBV7-3 and TRBJ1-1; weak D call: TRBD1 (6 bases). With 5 bases removed from V and 2 bases from J, the gap between germline ends came to 15 bases. In germline, CDR1 is SGHTA, CDR2 FQGTGA. The length of the CDR3 is 15 residues. CDR3 DNA: TGTGCCAGCAGCCCAGAGGGACAAGGCAACACTGAAGCTTTCTTT. It specifies CASSPEGQGNTEAFF.

In the case of this clone: The junction differs from germline at one of its ends, possibly a read error. The chain is built from TRBV7-9 and TRBJ1-4, with a weak D call TRBD1 (5 bases). Germline V CDR1 and CDR2: SEHNR, FQNEAQ (reference sequence). The CDR3 contains 12 residues. CDR3 residues: CSSSLVQGGLFF. The CDR3 DNA reads as TGTTCCAGCAGCTTAGTCCAGGGCGGTCTGTTTTTT.

The V gene is TRBV7-3, the J gene TRBJ1-2, with TRBD1 identical over 7 bases. The CDR3 length is 13 residues. The J segment lost 7 bases and the V segment lost 5 bases, leaving 7 bases of the junction unmatched. Germline V CDR1 and CDR2: SGHTA, FQGTGA. Here the CDR3 reads CASSRDRGAGYTF. Here the CDR3 DNA reads TGTGCCAGCAGCCGGGACAGAGGTGCTGGCTACACCTTC.

V usage is TRBV11-1 and J usage is TRBJ2-7; D uncertain. V gave up 0 bases and J gave up 1 base, with 10 bases separating them. Looked up from germline, CDR1 is SGHAT and CDR2 is FQDESV (reference sequence). The CDR3 extends over 15 amino acids. CDR3: CASSLAAQVSYEQYF. In DNA form, the CDR3 reads TGTGCCAGCAGCTTAGCCGCGCAGGTGTCCTACGAGCAGTACTTC.

This clone is a singleton in its sample. This chain links TRBV7-3 with TRBJ2-2, with 9 bases matching TRBD1. With V trimmed by 5 bases and J by 7 bases, 14 bases remained unmatched. Looked up from germline, CDR1 is SGHTA and CDR2 is FQGTGA. The CDR3 is 17 amino acids. The CDR3 DNA sequence: TGTGCCAGCAGCCTCAGGGGCCGGGACAGGGAGGTCGGGGAGCTGTTTTTT. The encoded protein is CASSLRGRDREVGELFF.

V usage is TRBV2 and J usage is TRBJ2-7; D unresolved. This CDR3 spans 12 amino acids. Germline V lookup: CDR1 SNHLY, CDR2 FYNNEI. V was cut by 4 bases and J by 7 bases, with 11 bases left in between. CDR3 DNA sequence: TGTGCCAGCAGTGCGGATTCGGGTGAGCAGTACTTC. Protein sequence: CASSADSGEQYF.

The V call is TRBV4-1, the J call TRBJ2-7; TRBD1 matches 7 bases. Germline CDR1 is MGHRA and CDR2 is YSYEKL. V shed 4 bases, J shed 3 bases, and the junction held 9 bases outside the gene matches. The length of the CDR3 is 15 residues. CDR3: CASSLLLDRFYEQYF. The CDR3 DNA is TGCGCCAGCAGCCTCCTATTGGACAGGTTCTACGAGCAGTACTTC.

The rearrangement links TRBV21-1 to TRBJ1-5; the table calls TRBD1, which could not be checked here. TRBV21-1 is a pseudogene locus. This CDR3 region has 16 residues. CDR3 sequence: CASSKGGAGGNQPQHF. As DNA, the CDR3 is TGTGCCAGCAGCAAAGGCGGAGCAGGGGGAAATCAGCCCCAGCATTTT.

The chain couples TRBV7-2 to TRBJ1-5; the D is unclear. Germline loops: CDR1 SGHTA, CDR2 FQGNSA. V was trimmed by 5 bases and J by 0 bases, leaving 14 bases between them. CDR3 length: 16 residues. As DNA, the CDR3 is TGTGCCAGCAGCCGGTGGCAGGCACATAGCAATCAGCCCCAGCATTTT. Its protein product is CASSRWQAHSNQPQHF.

The chain employs TRBV19 and TRBJ2-1, with 7 bases matching TRBD2. The germline CDR1 and CDR2 sequences are LNHDA and SQIVND (reference sequence). Trimming removed 3 bases from V and 7 bases from J; junction bases left unmatched: 15. This CDR3 has 17 amino acids. CDR3 DNA sequence: TGTGCCAGTAGTATCCTCTTTCAGGGACTACCTAGGAATGAGCAGTTCTTC. Residues: CASSILFQGLPRNEQFF. The full variable domain, its missing parts supplied by reference TRBV19 and TRBJ2-1, is DGGITQSPKYLFRKEGQNVTLSCEQNLNHDAMYWYRQDPGQGLRLIYYSQIVNDFQKGDIAEGYSVSREKKESFPLTVTSAQKNPTAFYLCASSILFQGLPRNEQFFGPGTRLTVL.

The chain joins TRBV7-2 to TRBJ1-1, with D perhaps TRBD1 (5 bases). V gave up 1 base and J gave up 5 bases, with 11 bases separating them. Germline V CDR1 and CDR2: SGHTA, FQGNSA. This CDR3 spans 14 amino acids. In nucleotides, the CDR3 is TGTGCCAGCAGCTTAGAAGCGCGGGGGACTGAAGCTTTCTTT. Its protein is CASSLEARGTEAFF.

The CDR3 reads CASSLAGTTNLNTEAFF. For the CDR3, the DNA is TGTGCCAGCAGTTTAGCCGGGACAACGAATTTGAACACTGAAGCTTTCTTT. The chain links TRBV27 to TRBJ1-1, with D possibly being TRBD1 (6 bases). The CDR3 runs 17 residues. Germline lookup yields CDR1 MNHEY and CDR2 SMNVEV (reference sequence). Trimming removed 2 bases at V and 0 bases at J, with 16 bases between.

This clone was detected only a few times. V is TRBV4-1 and J is TRBJ1-1, with TRBD1 as a possible D gene (5 bases). CDR3 length: 15 amino acids. Germline V gives CDR1 MGHRA, CDR2 YSYEKL. The V gene lost 1 base and the J gene lost 3 bases, with 12 bases spanning the gap. For the CDR3, the DNA is TGCGCCAGCAGCCAAGCGGGGGTAAGATACACTGAAGCTTTCTTT. Protein: CASSQAGVRYTEAFF.

This chain links TRBV5-1 with TRBJ2-1; D may be TRBD2 (6 bases). V lost 1 base and J lost 0, with 11 bases in between. The CDR3 length is 16 residues. Germline lookup yields CDR1 SGHRS and CDR2 YFSETQ. The DNA of the CDR3 is TGCGCCAGCAGCTTGATAGCGGCAAGCTCCTACAATGAGCAGTTCTTC. This encodes CASSLIAASSYNEQFF.

Remarks on this clone: One end of the junction is discordant with germline, which a read error may explain. The chain carries TRBV5-5 and TRBJ2-1; maybe TRBD2 (5 bases). The germline V gene encodes CDR1 SGHKS and CDR2 YYEKEE (reference sequence). The CDR3 loop spans 16 amino acids. CDR3 coding DNA: TGTGCCCGCAGCCTAGGGCTAGGGAGCGGCTACAATGAGCAGTTCTTC. Protein sequence: CARSLGLGSGYNEQFF.

The rearrangement links TRBV7-8 to TRBJ2-1; D may be TRBD2 (6 bases). Germline loops: CDR1 SGHVS, CDR2 FQNEAQ. CDR3 length: 17 amino acids. Trimming shortened V by 1 base and J by 5 bases, and 18 bases separated the two germline ends. The CDR3 region is CASSLEYAGFEDNEQFF. CDR3 coding DNA: TGTGCCAGCAGCTTAGAGTACGCGGGGTTCGAGGACAATGAGCAGTTCTTC.